The 18 T cell receptor beta chains reported below all come from one sample, sequenced in a study of post-analysis software for immune sequencing data. Study-wide results and caveats: A few TRBV segments (TRBV5-6, TRBV5-1 and TRBV20-1 among them) occurred more frequently in patients than in controls.

Built from TCR beta cDNA, the libraries had unique molecular identifiers in them. TCRdb re-analysed the PCR reads in MiXCR, keeping a single row per CDR3 protein. The table includes around 500,000 distinct CDR3 sequences, around 31% detected once. No antigens are known for them. The sequenced material came from blood. The receptors come from a girl aged 2-17 years with multiple sclerosis.

The chain combines TRBV6-5 with TRBJ1-2, with 9 bases matching TRBD1. Germline assignment: CDR1 MNHEY and CDR2 SVGAGI. The CDR3 has 18 amino acids. J lost 4 bases, V lost 2 bases, and 14 bases had no gene match. The CDR3 DNA reads as TGTGCCAGCAGTTACATCACAGGGGGCCGGACCGTGGTCTATGGCTACACCTTC. Amino acid sequence: CASSYITGGRTVVYGYTF.

The chain uses TRBV12-3 or TRBV12-4 and TRBJ1-1; no definite D call. This CDR3 contains 13 residues. Trimming cost V 2 bases and J 2 bases, with 6 bases left between them. The CDR3 DNA follows: TGTGCCAGCAGTTTAAAGGACAACACTGAAGCTTTCTTT. Its protein is CASSLKDNTEAFF.

This clonotype was counted a few times. The chain uses TRBV6-5 and TRBJ2-7; no reliable D call. Germline V lookup: CDR1 MNHEY, CDR2 SVGAGI. The V end was cut by 0 bases, the J end by 6 bases, with 12 bases between. This CDR3 has 14 amino acids. This chain's CDR3 is CASSYSTLGAEQYF. Here the CDR3 DNA reads TGTGCCAGCAGTTACTCGACACTGGGCGCCGAGCAGTACTTC.

The chain has TRBV7-8 and TRBJ1-1, with 12 nucleotides matching TRBD1. V shed 1 base and J 11 bases; nucleotides not matched to a gene: 8. CDR1 and CDR2 from the germline V gene are SGHVS and FQNEAQ. This CDR3 is 15 amino acids long. CDR3 loop: CASSLEGTGGSPAFF. The DNA of the CDR3 is TGTGCCAGCAGCTTAGAGGGGACAGGGGGCAGCCCGGCTTTCTTT.

This clonotype was observed many times. The CDR3 is CSGGGRLSDTQYF. DNA of the CDR3: TGCAGCGGGGGCGGACGTCTCTCAGATACGCAGTATTTT. The genes are TRBV29-1 and TRBJ2-3; D is possibly TRBD1 (5 bases). The CDR3 runs 13 residues. Germline V lookup: CDR1 SQVTM, CDR2 ANQGSEA. The V end lost 7 bases, the J end lost 4 bases, and 15 bases lay between the germline ends.

V is TRBV2 and J is TRBJ2-2, with 11 bases matching TRBD2. CDR1 is SNHLY, CDR2 FYNNEI, per germline. With V trimmed by 8 bases and J by 0 bases, 2 bases remained unmatched. The CDR3 runs to 15 residues. This CDR3 is CASGTSGTNTGELFF. For the CDR3, the DNA is TGTGCCAGCGGGACTAGCGGAACGAACACCGGGGAGCTGTTTTTT.

As DNA, the CDR3 is TGCAGTGCTAGAGGCAGGGCTAGCGGGTCCACAGATACGCAGTATTTT. Protein: CSARGRASGSTDTQYF. V and J are TRBV20-1 and TRBJ2-3; TRBD2 matches 8 bases. The CDR3 sequence is 16 residues long. V shed 1 base, J shed 2 bases, and the junction held 8 bases outside the gene matches. Germline V gene sequence: CDR1 DFQATT, CDR2 SNEGSKA (reference sequence).

On this clonotype: This may be a read error, as it is one base from a much larger clone. V gene TRBV20-1 combines with J gene TRBJ2-5; unclear D gene. CDR3 length: 11 residues. Germline CDR1 and CDR2: DFQATT and SNEGSKA (reference sequence). The CDR3 DNA is TGCAGTGCTACCCAGCAAGAGATCCAGTACTTC. Its translation is CSATQQEIQYF.

J is TRBJ1-5 and V is TRBV20-1; D remains unclear. Between the trimmed V and J ends, which lost 6 bases and 1 base, there was a span of 16 bases. Germline-derived CDR1 and CDR2 are DFQATT and SNEGSKA (reference sequence). CDR3 length: 15 amino acids. The CDR3 region is CSAARARLSNQPQHF. For the CDR3, the DNA is TGCAGTGCCGCTAGGGCCAGGTTGAGCAATCAGCCCCAGCATTTT.

The rearrangement links TRBV12-3 or TRBV12-4 to TRBJ2-5; D may correspond to TRBD1 or TRBD2 (6 bases each). Deletions cut 7 bases from V and 2 bases from J, with 17 bases between. CDR3 size: 15 residues. The CDR3 DNA reads as TGTGCCAGCATTAAAGGAGGGGGGCAACAAGAGACCCAGTACTTC. This sequence encodes CASIKGGGQQETQYF.

The rearrangement links TRBV6-2 or TRBV6-3 to TRBJ1-2, with a tentative D call TRBD1 (5 bases). There are 15 residues in the CDR3. Per germline, CDR1 MNHEY and CDR2 SVGEGT. Trimming stripped 0 bases from V and 1 base from J, with 9 bases between. In DNA form, the CDR3 reads TGTGCCAGCAGTTACTCGACAGTTGGTAACTATGGCTACACCTTC. This translates into CASSYSTVGNYGYTF.

This clonotype was observed at least ten times. The chain uses TRBV12-3 or TRBV12-4 and TRBJ2-5, with 7 nucleotides matching TRBD1. The CDR3 has 14 amino acids. V gave up 6 bases and J gave up 4 bases; unmatched junction bases: 8. In DNA, the CDR3 is TGTGCCAGCAGACCAGACAGGGCGCGAGAGACCCAGTACTTC. As protein: CASRPDRARETQYF.

The V gene is TRBV12-3 or TRBV12-4, the J gene TRBJ2-3; 10 bases agree with TRBD2. V lost 6 bases to trimming and J lost 1 base; unmatched junction nucleotides: 7. There are 16 residues in the CDR3. CDR3: CASSRPSGGRTDTQYF. CDR3 sequence (DNA): TGTGCCAGCAGCCGGCCTAGCGGGGGTCGCACAGATACGCAGTATTTT.

The chain links TRBV11-1 to TRBJ2-3; 8 bases fit TRBD1. The V gene end was trimmed by 3 bases and the J gene end by 4 bases; junction bases not matched to a gene: 3. This CDR3 region has 14 residues. The germline CDR1 and CDR2 sequences are SGHAT and FQDESV (reference sequence). This CDR3 is CASSLRQGSDTQYF. The CDR3 DNA reads as TGTGCCAGCAGCTTGAGACAGGGGTCAGATACGCAGTATTTT.

The chain couples TRBV6-1 to TRBJ1-5; TRBD1 is a possible D gene (6 bases). CDR1 is MNHNS, CDR2 SASEGT, per germline. The CDR3 has 16 amino acids. V was cut by 10 bases and J by 0 bases, with 19 bases left in between. The CDR3 sequence is CATKPRGANSNQPQHF. CDR3 bases: TGTGCCACCAAGCCTCGGGGGGCAAATAGCAATCAGCCCCAGCATTTT.

The chain employs TRBV9 and TRBJ2-2; D is unresolved. Germline values: CDR1 SGDLS, CDR2 YYNGEE. This CDR3 region has 13 residues. V was cut by 0 bases and J by 3 bases, with 3 bases left in between. CDR3 coding DNA: TGTGCCAGCAGCGTAGATTACACCGGGGAGCTGTTTTTT. This codes for CASSVDYTGELFF. Supplemented by reference TRBV9 and TRBJ2-2, the full variable domain reads DSGVTQTPKHLITATGQRVTLRCSPRSGDLSVYWYQQSLDQGLQFLIQYYNGEERAKGNILERFSAQQFPDLHSELNLSSLELGDSALYFCASSVDYTGELFFGEGSRLTVL.

The chain couples TRBV6-1 to TRBJ1-5, with 10 bases aligning to TRBD1. The CDR3 covers 17 residues. V lost 5 bases and J lost 6; bases outside the gene matches: 13. Germline CDR1 reads MNHNS; CDR2 reads SASEGT. CDR3 protein: CASSPRTGTGVSQPQHF. The CDR3 nucleotides are TGTGCCAGCAGTCCGCGAACCGGGACAGGGGTTAGTCAGCCCCAGCATTTT.

J is TRBJ2-5 and V is TRBV20-1; a weak D match, TRBD1 (6 bases). Germline V lookup: CDR1 DFQATT, CDR2 SNEGSKA (reference sequence). Trimming removed 6 bases at V and 1 base at J, with 18 bases between. This CDR3 region has 15 residues. CDR3 coding DNA: TGCAGTGCAAAAGACGCCGACAGGTGCCAAGAGACCCAGTACTTC. This translates into CSAKDADRCQETQYF.